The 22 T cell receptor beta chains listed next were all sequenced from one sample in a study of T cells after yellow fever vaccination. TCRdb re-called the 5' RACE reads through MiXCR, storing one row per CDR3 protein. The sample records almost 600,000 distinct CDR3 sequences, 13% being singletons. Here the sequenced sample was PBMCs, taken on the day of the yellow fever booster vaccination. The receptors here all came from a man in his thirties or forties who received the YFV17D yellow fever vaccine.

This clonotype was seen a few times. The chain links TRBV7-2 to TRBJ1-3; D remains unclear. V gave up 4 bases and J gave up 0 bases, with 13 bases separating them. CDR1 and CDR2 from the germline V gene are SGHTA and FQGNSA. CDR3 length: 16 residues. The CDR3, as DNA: TGTGCCAGCAGCTCGTCACGACTCCGCTCTGGAAACACCATATATTTT. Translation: CASSSSRLRSGNTIYF.

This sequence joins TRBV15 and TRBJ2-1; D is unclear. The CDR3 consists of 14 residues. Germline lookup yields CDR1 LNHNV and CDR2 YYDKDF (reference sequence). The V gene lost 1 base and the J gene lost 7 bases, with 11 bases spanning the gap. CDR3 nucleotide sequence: TGTGCCACCAGCAGAGTCCGAGTTCGGAATGAGCAGTTCTTC. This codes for CATSRVRVRNEQFF.

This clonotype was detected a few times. The CDR3 protein is CASSFSDRVGLETQYF. DNA of the CDR3: TGCGCCAGCAGCTTCTCGGACAGGGTTGGGTTGGAGACCCAGTACTTC. The V and J genes are TRBV5-1 and TRBJ2-5, with 8 bases matching TRBD1. V lost 2 bases, J lost 5 bases, and 11 bases stayed unmatched. Per germline, CDR1 SGHRS and CDR2 YFSETQ. This CDR3 contains 16 residues.

The CDR3 reads CAWRGLGKDYGYTF. CDR3 sequence (DNA): TGTGCCTGGAGGGGGCTGGGGAAAGACTATGGCTACACCTTC. J is TRBJ1-2 and V is TRBV30; possible D gene TRBD1, 5 bases. Trimming removed 3 bases at V and 3 bases at J, with 14 bases between. This CDR3 spans 14 amino acids. Germline lookup yields CDR1 GTSNPN and CDR2 SVGIG (reference sequence).

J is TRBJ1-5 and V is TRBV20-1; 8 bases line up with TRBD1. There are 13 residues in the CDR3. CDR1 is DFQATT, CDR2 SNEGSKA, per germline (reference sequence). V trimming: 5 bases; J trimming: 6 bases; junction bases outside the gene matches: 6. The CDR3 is CSAPGQGGQPQHF. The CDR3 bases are TGCAGTGCTCCTGGACAGGGCGGTCAGCCCCAGCATTTT.

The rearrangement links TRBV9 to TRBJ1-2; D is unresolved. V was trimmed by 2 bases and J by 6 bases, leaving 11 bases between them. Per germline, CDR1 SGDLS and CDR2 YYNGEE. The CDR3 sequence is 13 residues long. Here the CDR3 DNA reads TGTGCCAGCAGCGTTCTAGGCGGCGATGGCTACACCTTC. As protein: CASSVLGGDGYTF.

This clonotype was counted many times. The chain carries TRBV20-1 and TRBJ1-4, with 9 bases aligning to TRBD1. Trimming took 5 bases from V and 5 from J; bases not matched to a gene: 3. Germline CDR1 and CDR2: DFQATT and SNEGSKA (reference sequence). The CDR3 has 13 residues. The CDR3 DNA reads TGCAGTGCTGGGGGACAGGGAAATGAAAAACTGTTTTTT. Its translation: CSAGGQGNEKLFF.

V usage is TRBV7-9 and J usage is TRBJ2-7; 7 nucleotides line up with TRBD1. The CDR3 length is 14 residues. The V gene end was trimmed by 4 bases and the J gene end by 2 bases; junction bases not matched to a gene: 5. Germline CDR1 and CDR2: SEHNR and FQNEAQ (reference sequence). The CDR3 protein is CASSWAGTAYEQYF. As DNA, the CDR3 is TGTGCCAGCAGCTGGGCCGGGACAGCCTACGAGCAGTACTTC.

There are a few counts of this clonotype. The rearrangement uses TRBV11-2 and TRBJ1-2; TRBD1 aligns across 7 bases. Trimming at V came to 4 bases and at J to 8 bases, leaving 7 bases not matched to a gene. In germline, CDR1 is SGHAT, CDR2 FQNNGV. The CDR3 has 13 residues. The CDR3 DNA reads TGTGCCAGCAGCTCGGACAGGAGGGGAGGCTACACCTTC. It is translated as CASSSDRRGGYTF.

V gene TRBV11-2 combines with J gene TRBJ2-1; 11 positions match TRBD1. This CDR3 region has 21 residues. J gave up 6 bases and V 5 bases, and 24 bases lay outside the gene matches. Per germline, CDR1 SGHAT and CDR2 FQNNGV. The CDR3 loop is CASSGYRDRGFITGQGNEQFF. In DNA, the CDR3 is TGTGCCAGCAGCGGATACCGGGACAGGGGGTTCATCACAGGGCAGGGCAATGAGCAGTTCTTC. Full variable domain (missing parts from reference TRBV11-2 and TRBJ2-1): EAGVAQSPRYKIIEKRQSVAFWCNPISGHATLYWYQQILGQGPKLLIQFQNNGVVDDSQLPKDRFSAERLKGVDSTLKIQPAKLEDSAVYLCASSGYRDRGFITGQGNEQFFGPGTRLTVL.

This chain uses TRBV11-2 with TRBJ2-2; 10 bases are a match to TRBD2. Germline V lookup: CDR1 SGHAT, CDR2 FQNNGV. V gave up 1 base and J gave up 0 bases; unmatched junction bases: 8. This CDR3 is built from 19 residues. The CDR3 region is CASSLVGLAGVPNTGELFF. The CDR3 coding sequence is TGTGCCAGCAGCTTAGTAGGTCTAGCGGGAGTCCCGAACACCGGGGAGCTGTTTTTT.

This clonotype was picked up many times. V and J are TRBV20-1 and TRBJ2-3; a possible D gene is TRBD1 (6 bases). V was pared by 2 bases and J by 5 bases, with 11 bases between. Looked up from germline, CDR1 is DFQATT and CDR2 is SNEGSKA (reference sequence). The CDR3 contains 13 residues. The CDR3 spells CSARYSGVDTQYF. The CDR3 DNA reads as TGCAGTGCTAGATACTCAGGGGTAGATACGCAGTATTTT.

Here the CDR3 DNA reads TGTGCCAGCAGTTTGCGGGGGATCACTGAAGCTTTCTTT. Protein: CASSLRGITEAFF. The J gene is TRBJ1-1, the V gene TRBV12-3 or TRBV12-4; D may be TRBD1 (5 bases). The CDR3 runs to 13 residues. V shed 3 bases and J shed 4 bases, with 9 bases lying between them.

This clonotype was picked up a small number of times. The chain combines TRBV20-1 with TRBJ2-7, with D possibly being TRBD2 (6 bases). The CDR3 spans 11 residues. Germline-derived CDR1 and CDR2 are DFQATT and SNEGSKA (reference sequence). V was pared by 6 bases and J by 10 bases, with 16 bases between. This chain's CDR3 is CSAPRGVGQYF. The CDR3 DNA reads TGCAGTGCCCCGCGGGGCGTGGGACAGTACTTC.

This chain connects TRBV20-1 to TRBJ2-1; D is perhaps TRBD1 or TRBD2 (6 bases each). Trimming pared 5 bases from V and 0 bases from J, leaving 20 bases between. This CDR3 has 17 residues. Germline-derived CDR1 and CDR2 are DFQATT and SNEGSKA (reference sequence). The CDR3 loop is CSAGQLRIADSYNEQFF. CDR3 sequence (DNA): TGCAGTGCTGGACAGCTTCGGATAGCGGACTCCTACAATGAGCAGTTCTTC.

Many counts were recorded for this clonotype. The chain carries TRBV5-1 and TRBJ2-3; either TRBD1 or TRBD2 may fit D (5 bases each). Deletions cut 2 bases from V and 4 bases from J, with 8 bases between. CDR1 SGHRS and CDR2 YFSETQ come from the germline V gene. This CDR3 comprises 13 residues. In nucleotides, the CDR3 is TGCGCCAGCAGCTTTGGGACCCCAGATACGCAGTATTTT. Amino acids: CASSFGTPDTQYF. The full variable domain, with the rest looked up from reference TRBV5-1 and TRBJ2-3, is KAGVTQTPRYLIKTRGQQVTLSCSPISGHRSVSWYQQTPGQGLQFLFEYFSETQRNKGNFPGRFSGRQFSNSRSEMNVSTLELGDSALYLCASSFGTPDTQYFGPGTRLTVL.

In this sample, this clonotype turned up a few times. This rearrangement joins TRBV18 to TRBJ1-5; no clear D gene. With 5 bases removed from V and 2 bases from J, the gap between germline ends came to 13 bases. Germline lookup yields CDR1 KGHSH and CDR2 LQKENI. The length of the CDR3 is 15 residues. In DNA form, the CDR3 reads TGTGCCAGCTCAATGGGAACATTCGGCAATCAGCCCCAGCATTTT. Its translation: CASSMGTFGNQPQHF.

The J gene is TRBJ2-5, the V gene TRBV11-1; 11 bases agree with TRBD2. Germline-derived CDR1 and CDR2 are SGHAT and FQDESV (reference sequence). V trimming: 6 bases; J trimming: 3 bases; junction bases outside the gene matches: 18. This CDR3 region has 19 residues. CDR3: CASRHQPLAGTSGKETQYF. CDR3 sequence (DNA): TGTGCCAGCAGACACCAACCACTCGCCGGGACTAGCGGAAAAGAGACCCAGTACTTC.

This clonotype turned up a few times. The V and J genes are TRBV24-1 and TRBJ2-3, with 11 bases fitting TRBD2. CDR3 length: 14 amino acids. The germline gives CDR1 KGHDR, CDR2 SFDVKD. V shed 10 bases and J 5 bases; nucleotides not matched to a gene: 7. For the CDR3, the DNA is TGTGCCACGAGTCTAGCGGGAGGAGGAGATACGCAGTATTTT. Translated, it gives CATSLAGGGDTQYF.

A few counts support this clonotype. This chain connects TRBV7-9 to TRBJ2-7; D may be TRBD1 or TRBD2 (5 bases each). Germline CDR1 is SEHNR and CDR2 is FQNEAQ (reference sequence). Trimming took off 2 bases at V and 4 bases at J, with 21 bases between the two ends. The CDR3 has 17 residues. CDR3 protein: CASSLPSRGTGKYEQYF. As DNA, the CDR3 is TGTGCCAGCAGCTTACCCTCACGTGGGACGGGGAAGTACGAGCAGTACTTC.

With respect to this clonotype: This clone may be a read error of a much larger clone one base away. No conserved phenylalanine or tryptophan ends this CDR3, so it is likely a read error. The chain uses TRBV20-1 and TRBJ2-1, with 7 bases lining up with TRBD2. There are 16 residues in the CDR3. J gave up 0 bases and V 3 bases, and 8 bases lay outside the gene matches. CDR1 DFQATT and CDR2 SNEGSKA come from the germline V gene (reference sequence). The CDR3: CSARSSSGRSYNEQFS. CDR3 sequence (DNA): TGCAGTGCTAGGAGCTCTAGCGGCCGCTCCTACAATGAGCAGTTCTCC.

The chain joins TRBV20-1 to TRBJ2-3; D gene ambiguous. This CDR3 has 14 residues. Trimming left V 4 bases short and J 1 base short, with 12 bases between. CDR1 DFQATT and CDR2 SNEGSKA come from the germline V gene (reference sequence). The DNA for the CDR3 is TGCAGTGCTACCCCTGCCGGCGGCACAGATACGCAGTATTTT. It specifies CSATPAGGTDTQYF.